There are a few counts of the clone carrying this T cell receptor beta chain. The data belong to a study of T-cell memory formation after mild COVID-19. The CDR3 covers 14 residues. CDR1 is MGHRA, CDR2 YSYEKL, per germline. Deletions cut 0 bases from V and 4 bases from J, with 9 bases between. MiXCR was run by TCRdb on the 5' RACE reads, yielding one entry per CDR3 protein. The sample includes tens of thousands of distinct CDR3 sequences, roughly 14% of them seen just once. This TCR derives from an adult woman who had mild COVID-19 (a few samples of this study predate the infection). Cell type and time point are not known. The V and J genes are TRBV4-1 and TRBJ1-1; no reliable D call. The specimen was PBMCs or a T cell subset sorted from them (not recorded which). The CDR3 region is CASSQDAQSTEAFF. The CDR3 DNA follows: TGCGCCAGCAGCCAAGATGCACAGAGCACTGAAGCTTTCTTT.